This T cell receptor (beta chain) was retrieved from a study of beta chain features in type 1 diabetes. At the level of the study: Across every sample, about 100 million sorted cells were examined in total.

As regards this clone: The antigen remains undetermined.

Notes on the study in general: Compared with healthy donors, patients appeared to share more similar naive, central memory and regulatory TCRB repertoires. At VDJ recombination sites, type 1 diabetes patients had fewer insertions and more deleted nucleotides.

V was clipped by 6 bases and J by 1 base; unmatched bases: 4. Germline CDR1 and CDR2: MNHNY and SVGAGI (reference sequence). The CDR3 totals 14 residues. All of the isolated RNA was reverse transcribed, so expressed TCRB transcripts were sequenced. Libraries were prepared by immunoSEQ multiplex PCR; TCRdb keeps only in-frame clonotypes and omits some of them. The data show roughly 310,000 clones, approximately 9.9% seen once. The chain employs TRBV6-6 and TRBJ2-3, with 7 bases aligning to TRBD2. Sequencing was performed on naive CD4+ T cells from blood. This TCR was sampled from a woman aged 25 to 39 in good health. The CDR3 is CASSLSGGTDTQYF. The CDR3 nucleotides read TGTGCCAGCAGCCTGAGCGGGGGCACAGATACGCAGTATTTT.